This TCR beta chain was observed in a study of T-cell reconstitution after alpha-beta-depleted transplantation in children. The CDR3 consists of 15 residues. Germline values: CDR1 MNHEY, CDR2 SVGAGI. V gave up 0 bases and J gave up 2 bases, with 11 bases separating them. Using unique molecular identifiers, the investigators prepared the TCRbeta library. MiXCR, run by TCRdb on the PCR reads, gives a single entry per CDR3 protein. The data hold about 540,000 distinct CDR3 sequences, with about 17% observed a single time. This clonotype was seen repeatedly, ten times or more. The sample consisted of PBMCs from the stem cell graft donor, taken from the stem cell graft. The chain combines TRBV6-5 with TRBJ2-7; D remains unclear. The receptor comes from a human donor who donated a stem cell graft to a child with acute lymphoblastic leukemia. The CDR3, as DNA: TGTGCCAGCAGTTACTCGAGGTCCATACCCTACGAGCAGTACTTC. It yields the protein CASSYSRSIPYEQYF.